This TCR beta chain was recovered during a study of T cells in Graves' hyperthyroidism and ophthalmopathy. The table lists this clonotype with a few counts. This CDR3 has 15 amino acids. Trimming pared 9 bases from V and 5 bases from J, leaving 20 bases between. Germline V gene lookup returns CDR1 SGHAT and CDR2 FQNNGV. It was RNA transcripts that yielded the amplified TCR beta CDR3 regions. Primed by the HTBI set, a first-round RT-PCR was run on the TCR CDR3. TCRdb called the multiplex PCR reads again in MiXCR, with one record for every CDR3 protein. In the table there are a few hundred thousand distinct CDR3 sequences, about 18% of which are singletons.

Sequenced: blood. The chain has TRBV11-2 and TRBJ1-5; perhaps TRBD1 as D (5 bases). The receptor comes from a man aged 18 to 30 with Graves' ophthalmopathy. CDR3 bases: TGTGCCAGTAGCCCCCGGGGGGGATGGGATCAGCCCCAGCATTTT. This sequence encodes CASSPRGGWDQPQHF.